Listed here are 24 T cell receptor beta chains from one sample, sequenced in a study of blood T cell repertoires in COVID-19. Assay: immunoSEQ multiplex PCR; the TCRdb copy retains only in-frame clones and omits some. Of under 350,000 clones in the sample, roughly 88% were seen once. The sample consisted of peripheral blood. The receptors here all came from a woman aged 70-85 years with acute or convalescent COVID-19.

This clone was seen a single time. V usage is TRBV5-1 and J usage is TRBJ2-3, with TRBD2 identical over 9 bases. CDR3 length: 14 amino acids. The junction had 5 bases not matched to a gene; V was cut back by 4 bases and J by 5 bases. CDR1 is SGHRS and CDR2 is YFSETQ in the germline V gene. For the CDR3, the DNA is TGCGCCAGCAGCCTTAGCGGGGGAGGAGATACGCAGTATTTT. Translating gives CASSLSGGGDTQYF.

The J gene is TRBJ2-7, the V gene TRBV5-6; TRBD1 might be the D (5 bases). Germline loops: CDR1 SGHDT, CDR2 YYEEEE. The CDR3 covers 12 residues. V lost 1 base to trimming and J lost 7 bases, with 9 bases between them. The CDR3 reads CASSLRAGEQYF. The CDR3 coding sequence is TGTGCCAGCAGCTTGCGGGCAGGGGAGCAGTACTTC.

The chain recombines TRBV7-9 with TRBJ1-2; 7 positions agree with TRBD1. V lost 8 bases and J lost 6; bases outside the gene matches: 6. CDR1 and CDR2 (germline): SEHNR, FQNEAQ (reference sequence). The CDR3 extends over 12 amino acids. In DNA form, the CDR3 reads TGTGCCAGCTCGACAGGGAATCATGGCTACACCTTC. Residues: CASSTGNHGYTF. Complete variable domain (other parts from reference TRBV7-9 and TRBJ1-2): DTGVSQNPRHKITKRGQNVTFRCDPISEHNRLYWYRQTLGQGPEFLTYFQNEAQLEKSRLLSDRFSAERPKGSFSTLEIQRTEQGDSAMYLCASSTGNHGYTFGSGTRLTVV.

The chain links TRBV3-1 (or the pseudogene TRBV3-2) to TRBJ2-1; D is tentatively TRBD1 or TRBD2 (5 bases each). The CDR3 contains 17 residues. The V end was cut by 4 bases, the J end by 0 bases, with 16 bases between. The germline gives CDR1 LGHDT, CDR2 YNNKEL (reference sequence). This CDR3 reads CASSLEGSLGSYNEQFF. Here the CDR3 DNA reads TGTGCCAGCAGCCTAGAGGGGAGTCTGGGCTCCTACAATGAGCAGTTCTTC.

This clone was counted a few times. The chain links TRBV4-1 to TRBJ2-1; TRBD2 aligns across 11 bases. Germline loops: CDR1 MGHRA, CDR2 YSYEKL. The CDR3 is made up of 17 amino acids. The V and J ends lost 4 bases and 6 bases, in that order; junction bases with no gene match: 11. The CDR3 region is CASSPGLAAGRGNEQFF. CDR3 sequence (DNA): TGCGCCAGCAGCCCGGGACTAGCGGCCGGGAGGGGCAATGAGCAGTTCTTC.

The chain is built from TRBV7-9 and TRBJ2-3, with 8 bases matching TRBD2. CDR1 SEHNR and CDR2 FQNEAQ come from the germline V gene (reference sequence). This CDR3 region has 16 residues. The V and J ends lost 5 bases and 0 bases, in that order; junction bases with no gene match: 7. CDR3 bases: TGTGCCAGCAGCCCGGACGGCGGGGGGAGCACAGATACGCAGTATTTT. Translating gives CASSPDGGGSTDTQYF.

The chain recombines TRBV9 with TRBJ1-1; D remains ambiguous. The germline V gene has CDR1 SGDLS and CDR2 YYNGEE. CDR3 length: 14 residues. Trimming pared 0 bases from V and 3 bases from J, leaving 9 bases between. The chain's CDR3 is CASSVGRSDTEAFF. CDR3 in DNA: TGTGCCAGCAGCGTAGGCCGGAGTGACACTGAAGCTTTCTTT.

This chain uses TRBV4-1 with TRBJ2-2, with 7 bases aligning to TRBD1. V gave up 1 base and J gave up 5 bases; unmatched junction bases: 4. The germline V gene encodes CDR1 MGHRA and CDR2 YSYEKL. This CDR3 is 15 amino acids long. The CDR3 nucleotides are TGCGCCAGCAGCCAAGCACAGGGGCGTACCGGGGAGCTGTTTTTT. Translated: CASSQAQGRTGELFF.

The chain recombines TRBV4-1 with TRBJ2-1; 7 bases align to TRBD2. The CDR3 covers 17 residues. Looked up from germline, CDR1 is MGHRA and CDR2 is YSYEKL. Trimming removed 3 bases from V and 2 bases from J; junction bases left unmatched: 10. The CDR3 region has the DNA TGCGCCAGCAGCCATCGTACTAGCGTAGGCACCTACAATGAGCAGTTCTTC. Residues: CASSHRTSVGTYNEQFF.

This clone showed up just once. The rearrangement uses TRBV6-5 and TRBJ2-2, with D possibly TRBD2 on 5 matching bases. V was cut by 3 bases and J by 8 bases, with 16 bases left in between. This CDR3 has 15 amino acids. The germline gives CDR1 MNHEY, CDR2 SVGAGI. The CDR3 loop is CASSYRTLATGELFF. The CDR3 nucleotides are TGTGCCAGCAGTTATCGGACCCTAGCCACGGGGGAGCTGTTTTTT.

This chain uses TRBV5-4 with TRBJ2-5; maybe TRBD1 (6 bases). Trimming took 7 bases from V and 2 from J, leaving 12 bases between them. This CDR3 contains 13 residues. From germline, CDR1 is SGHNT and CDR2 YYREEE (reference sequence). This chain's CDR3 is CASGRTVQETQYF. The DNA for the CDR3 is TGTGCCAGCGGACGGACAGTTCAAGAGACCCAGTACTTC.

In nucleotides, the CDR3 is TGTGCCAGCAGTATGTCGAGAGGTGGGGAGACCCAGTACTTC. Translated, it gives CASSMSRGGETQYF. The V call is TRBV6-5, the J call TRBJ2-5; D not certain. V lost 5 bases to trimming and J lost 5 bases, with 15 bases between them. This CDR3 has 14 residues. Germline CDR1 reads MNHEY; CDR2 reads SVGAGI.

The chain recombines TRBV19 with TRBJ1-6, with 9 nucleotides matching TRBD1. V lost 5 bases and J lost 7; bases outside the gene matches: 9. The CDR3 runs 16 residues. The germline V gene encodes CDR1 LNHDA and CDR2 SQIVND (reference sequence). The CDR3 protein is CASSWRTGTGNSPLHF. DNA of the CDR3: TGTGCCAGTAGTTGGAGAACCGGGACAGGGAATTCACCCCTCCACTTT. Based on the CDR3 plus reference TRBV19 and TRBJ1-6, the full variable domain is DGGITQSPKYLFRKEGQNVTLSCEQNLNHDAMYWYRQDPGQGLRLIYYSQIVNDFQKGDIAEGYSVSREKKESFPLTVTSAQKNPTAFYLCASSWRTGTGNSPLHFGNGTRLTVT.

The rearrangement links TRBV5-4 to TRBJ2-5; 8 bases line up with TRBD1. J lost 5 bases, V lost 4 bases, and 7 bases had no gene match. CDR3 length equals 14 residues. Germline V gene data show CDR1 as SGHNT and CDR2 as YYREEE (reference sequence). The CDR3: CASSTQGARETQYF. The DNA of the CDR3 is TGTGCCAGCAGCACCCAGGGGGCGCGGGAGACCCAGTACTTC.

Written as DNA, the CDR3 is TGCAGTGCTAGTTGGGGACTAGCGGGGGGGGAGATTGGGCAAGCAGATACGCAGTATTTT. Protein sequence: CSASWGLAGGEIGQADTQYF. The J gene is TRBJ2-3, the V gene TRBV20-1, with TRBD2 identical over 16 bases. J was trimmed by 4 bases and V by 3 bases; bases with no gene match: 16. The germline CDR1 and CDR2 sequences are DFQATT and SNEGSKA (reference sequence). CDR3 size: 20 residues.

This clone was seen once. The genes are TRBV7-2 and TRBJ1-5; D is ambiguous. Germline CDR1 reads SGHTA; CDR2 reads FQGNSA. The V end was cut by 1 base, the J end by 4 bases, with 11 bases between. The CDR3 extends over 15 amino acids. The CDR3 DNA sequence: TGTGCCAGCAGCTTAGTGGCAGGAAGGAATCAGCCCCAGCATTTT. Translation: CASSLVAGRNQPQHF.

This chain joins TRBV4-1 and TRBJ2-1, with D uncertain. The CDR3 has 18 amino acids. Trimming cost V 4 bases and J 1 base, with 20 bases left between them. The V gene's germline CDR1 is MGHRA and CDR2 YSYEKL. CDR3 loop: CASSRRASAVGSYNEQFF. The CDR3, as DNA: TGCGCCAGCAGCCGTCGCGCTTCGGCGGTGGGTTCCTACAATGAGCAGTTCTTC.

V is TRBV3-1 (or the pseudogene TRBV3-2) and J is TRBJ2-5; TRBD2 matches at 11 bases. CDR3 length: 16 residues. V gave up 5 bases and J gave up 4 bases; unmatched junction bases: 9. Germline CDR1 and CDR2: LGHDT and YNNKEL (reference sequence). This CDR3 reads CASSTRTSGRLETQYF. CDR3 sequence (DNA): TGTGCCAGCAGCACCCGGACTAGCGGGCGTTTAGAGACCCAGTACTTC.

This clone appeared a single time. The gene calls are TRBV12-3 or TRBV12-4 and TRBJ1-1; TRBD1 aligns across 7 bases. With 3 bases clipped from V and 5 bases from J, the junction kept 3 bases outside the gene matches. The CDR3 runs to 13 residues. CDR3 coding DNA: TGTGCCAGCAGTTTGGACAGGAGGACTGAAGCTTTCTTT. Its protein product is CASSLDRRTEAFF.

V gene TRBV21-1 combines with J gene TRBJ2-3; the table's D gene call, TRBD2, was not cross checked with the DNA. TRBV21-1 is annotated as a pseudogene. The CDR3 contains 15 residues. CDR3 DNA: TGTGCCAGCAGCAAAGGGGGGGGCCGTCCAGATACGCAGTATTTT. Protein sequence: CASSKGGGRPDTQYF.

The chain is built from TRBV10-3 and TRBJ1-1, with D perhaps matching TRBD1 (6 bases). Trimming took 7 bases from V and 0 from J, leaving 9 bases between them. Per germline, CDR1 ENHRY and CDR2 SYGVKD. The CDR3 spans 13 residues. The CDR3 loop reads CAINGQLNTEAFF. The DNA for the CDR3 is TGTGCCATCAACGGACAGTTGAACACTGAAGCTTTCTTT.

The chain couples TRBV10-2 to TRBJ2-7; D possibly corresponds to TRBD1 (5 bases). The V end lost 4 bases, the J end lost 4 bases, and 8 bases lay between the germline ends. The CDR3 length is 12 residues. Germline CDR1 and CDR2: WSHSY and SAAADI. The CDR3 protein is CASSGQTYEQYF. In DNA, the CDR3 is TGCGCCAGCAGTGGACAGACTTACGAGCAGTACTTC.

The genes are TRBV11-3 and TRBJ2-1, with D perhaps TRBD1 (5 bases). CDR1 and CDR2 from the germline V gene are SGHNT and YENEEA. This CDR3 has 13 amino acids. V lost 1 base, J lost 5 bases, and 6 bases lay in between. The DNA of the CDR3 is TGTGCCAGCAGCTTAGTAGGGGACAATGAGCAGTTCTTC. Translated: CASSLVGDNEQFF.

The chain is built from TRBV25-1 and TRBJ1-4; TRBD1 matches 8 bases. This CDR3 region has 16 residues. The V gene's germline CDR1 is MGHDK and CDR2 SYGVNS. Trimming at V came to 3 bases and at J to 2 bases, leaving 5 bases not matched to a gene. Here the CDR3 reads CASSEGGQATNEKLFF. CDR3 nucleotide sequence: TGTGCCAGCAGTGAGGGGGGACAGGCCACTAATGAAAAACTGTTTTTT.